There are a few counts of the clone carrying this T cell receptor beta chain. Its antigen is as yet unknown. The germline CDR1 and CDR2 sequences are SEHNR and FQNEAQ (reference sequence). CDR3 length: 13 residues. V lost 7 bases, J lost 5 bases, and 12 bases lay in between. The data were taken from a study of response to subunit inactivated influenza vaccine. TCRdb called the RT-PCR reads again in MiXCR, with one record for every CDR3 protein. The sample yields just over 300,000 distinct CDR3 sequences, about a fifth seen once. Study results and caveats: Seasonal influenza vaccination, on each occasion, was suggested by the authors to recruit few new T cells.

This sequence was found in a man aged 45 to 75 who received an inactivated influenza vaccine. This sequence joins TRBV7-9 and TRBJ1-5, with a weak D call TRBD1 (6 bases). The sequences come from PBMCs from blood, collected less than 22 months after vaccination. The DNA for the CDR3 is TGTGCCAGCACCCGGGACACCTATCAGCCCCAGCATTTT. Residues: CASTRDTYQPQHF.